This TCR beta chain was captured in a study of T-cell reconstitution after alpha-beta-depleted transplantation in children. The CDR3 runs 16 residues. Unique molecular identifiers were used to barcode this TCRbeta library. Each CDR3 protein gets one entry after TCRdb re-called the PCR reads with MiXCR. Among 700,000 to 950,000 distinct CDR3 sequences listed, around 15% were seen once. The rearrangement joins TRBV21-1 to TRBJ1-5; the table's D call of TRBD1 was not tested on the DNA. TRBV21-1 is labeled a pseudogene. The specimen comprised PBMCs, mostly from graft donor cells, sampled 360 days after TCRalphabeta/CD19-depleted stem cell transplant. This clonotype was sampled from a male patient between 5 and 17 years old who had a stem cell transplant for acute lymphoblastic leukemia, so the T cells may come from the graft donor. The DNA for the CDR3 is TGTGCCAGCAGCAAACAACCGGGGGGCAGCAATCAGCCCCAGCATTTT. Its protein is CASSKQPGGSNQPQHF.